This TCR beta chain was identified during a study of T cell changes during pregnancy in multiple sclerosis. The V and J ends lost 4 bases and 1 base respectively, with 16 bases between them. This CDR3 has 16 residues. Germline V gene lookup returns CDR1 LNHDA and CDR2 SQIVND (reference sequence). Using immunoSEQ multiplex PCR, the repertoire was profiled, and TCRdb retains in-frame clones only, with some absent. The sample yields 89,000 or so clones, roughly nine tenths seen once. The genes are TRBV19 and TRBJ2-5; D unclear. The clonotype was recovered from a female donor in good health, serving as a control in a pregnancy study. Some clones in this sample may be carry-over from other donors' samples. The specimen was PBMCs, collected in the first trimester of pregnancy. This CDR3 is CASSTTSGQLQETQYF. CDR3 nucleotide sequence: TGTGCCAGTAGTACCACTTCAGGTCAGCTCCAAGAGACCCAGTACTTC.